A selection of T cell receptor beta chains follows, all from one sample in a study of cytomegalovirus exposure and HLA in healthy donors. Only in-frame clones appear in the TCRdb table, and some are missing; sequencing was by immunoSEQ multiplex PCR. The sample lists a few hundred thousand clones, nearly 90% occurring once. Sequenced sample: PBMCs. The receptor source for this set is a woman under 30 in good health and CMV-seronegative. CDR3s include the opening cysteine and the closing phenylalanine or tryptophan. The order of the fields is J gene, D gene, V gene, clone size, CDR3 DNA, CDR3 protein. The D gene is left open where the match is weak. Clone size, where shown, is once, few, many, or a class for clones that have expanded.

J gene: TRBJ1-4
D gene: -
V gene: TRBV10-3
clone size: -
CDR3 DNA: TGTGCCATCAGTGAAGGGGGGGGAGGCGAAAAACTGTTTTTT
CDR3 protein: CAISEGGGGEKLFF

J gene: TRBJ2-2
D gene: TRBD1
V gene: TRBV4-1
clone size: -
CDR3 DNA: TGCGCCAGCAGCCAAGGACAGGGCTCCACCGGGGAGCTGTTTTTT
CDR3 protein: CASSQGQGSTGELFF

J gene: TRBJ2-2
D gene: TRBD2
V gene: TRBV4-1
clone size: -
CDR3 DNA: TGCGCCAGCAGCGCTACTAGCGGGGGGGTCACCGGGGAGCTGTTTTTT
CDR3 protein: CASSATSGGVTGELFF

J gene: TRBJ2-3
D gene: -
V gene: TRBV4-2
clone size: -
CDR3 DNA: TGTGCCAGCAGCCAAGCACGGGGGTACACAGATACGCAGTATTTT
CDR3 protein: CASSQARGYTDTQYF

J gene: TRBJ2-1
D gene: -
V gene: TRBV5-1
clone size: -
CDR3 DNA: TGCGCCAGCAGCTTGATGTGGGGAGCGTACAATGAGCAGTTCTTC
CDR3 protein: CASSLMWGAYNEQFF

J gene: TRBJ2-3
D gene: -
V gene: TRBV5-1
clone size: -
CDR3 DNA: TGCGCCAGCAGCCCTAGCTTGCGGGGAAGGACAGATACGCAGTATTTT
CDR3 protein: CASSPSLRGRTDTQYF

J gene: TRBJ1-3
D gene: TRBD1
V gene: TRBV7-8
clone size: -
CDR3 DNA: TGTGCCAGCAGCTCGGGACAGAACTCTGGAAACACCATATATTTT
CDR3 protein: CASSSGQNSGNTIYF

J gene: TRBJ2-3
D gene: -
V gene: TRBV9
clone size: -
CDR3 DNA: TGTGCCAGCAGCGTATCTAACACAGATACGCAGTATTTT
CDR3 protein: CASSVSNTDTQYF

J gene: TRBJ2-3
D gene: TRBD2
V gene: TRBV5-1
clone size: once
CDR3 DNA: TGCGCCAGCAGCTTGGCGGCTAGCGGGGGGGCTAATACGCAGTATTTT
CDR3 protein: CASSLAASGGANTQYF

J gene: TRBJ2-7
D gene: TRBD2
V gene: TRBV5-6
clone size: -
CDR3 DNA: TGTGCCAGCAGCTTGAGTGGCGGGGGGGCCCAGCAGTACTTC
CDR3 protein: CASSLSGGGAQQYF

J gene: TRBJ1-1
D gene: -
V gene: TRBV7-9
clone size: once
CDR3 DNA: TGTGCCAGCTCAGGTACGGTGAACACTGAAGCTTTCTTT
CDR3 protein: CASSGTVNTEAFF

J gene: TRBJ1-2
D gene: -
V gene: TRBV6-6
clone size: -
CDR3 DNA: TGTGCCGTTCACAGGGCTGGCGGCTACACCTTC
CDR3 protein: CAVHRAGGYTF

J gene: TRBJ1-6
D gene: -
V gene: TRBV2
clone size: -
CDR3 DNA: TGTGCCAGCAGTGAGGCAGGGCTCAATTCACCCCTCCACTTT
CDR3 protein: CASSEAGLNSPLHF

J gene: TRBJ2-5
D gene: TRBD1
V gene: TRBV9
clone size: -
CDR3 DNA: TGTGCCAGCAGCGTACAGGGGGCTGAAGAGACCCAGTACTTC
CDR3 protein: CASSVQGAEETQYF

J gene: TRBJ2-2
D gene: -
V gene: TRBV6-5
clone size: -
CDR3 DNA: TGTGCCAGCAGTTACCAAACACAGGGTGGGGCCGGGGAGCTGTTTTTT
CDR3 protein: CASSYQTQGGAGELFF

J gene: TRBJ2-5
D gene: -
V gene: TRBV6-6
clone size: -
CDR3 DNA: TGTGCCAGCAGTTACTCTGGGGTAGGGAGGGAGACCCAGTACTTC
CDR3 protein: CASSYSGVGRETQYF

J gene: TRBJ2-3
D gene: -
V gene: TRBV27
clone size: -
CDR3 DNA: TGTGCCAGCACTGGCGGCGGAGGCACAGATACGCAGTATTTT
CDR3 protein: CASTGGGGTDTQYF

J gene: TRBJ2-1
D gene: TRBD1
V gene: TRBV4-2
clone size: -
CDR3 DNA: TGTGCCAGCACTATGCCGGACAGGGACAATGAGCAGTTCTTC
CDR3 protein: CASTMPDRDNEQFF

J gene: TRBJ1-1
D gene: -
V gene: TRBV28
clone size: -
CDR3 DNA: TGTGCCAGCAGTTCCCTTGACAGACCTTACACTGAAGCTTTCTTT
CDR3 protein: CASSSLDRPYTEAFF

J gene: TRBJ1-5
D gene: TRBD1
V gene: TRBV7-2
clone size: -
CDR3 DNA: TGTGCCAGCAGCAGGGACAGGACTAATCAGCCCCAGCATTTT
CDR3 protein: CASSRDRTNQPQHF

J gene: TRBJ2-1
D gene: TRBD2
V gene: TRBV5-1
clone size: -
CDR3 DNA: TGCGCCAGCAGCCAGGGACTAGCGGGGCCCAGCTCCTACAATGAGCAGTTCTTC
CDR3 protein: CASSQGLAGPSSYNEQFF

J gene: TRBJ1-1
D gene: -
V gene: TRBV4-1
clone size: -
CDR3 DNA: TGCGCCAGCAGCCCAATTGGCGGGGGACTCCCGAACACTGAAGCTTTCTTT
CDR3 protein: CASSPIGGGLPNTEAFF

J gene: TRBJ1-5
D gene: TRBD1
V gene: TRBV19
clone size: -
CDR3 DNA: TGTGCCAGTAGGACAGGGGTTCTCTCGGGTCAGCCCCAGCATTTT
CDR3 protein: CASRTGVLSGQPQHF

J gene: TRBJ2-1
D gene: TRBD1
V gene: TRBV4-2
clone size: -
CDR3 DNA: TGTGCCAGCAACCGGGACAGGGGTGCGAATGAGCAGTTCTTC
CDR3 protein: CASNRDRGANEQFF

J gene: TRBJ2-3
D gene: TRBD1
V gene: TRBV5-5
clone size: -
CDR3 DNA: TGTGCCAGCAGCGCCAGGGGGCCTAGCACAGATACGCAGTATTTT
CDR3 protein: CASSARGPSTDTQYF

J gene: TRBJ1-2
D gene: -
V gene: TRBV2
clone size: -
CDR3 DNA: TGTGCCAGCAGTTCCGGGACTCAAAGCGTGAGCTACACCTTC
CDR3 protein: CASSSGTQSVSYTF

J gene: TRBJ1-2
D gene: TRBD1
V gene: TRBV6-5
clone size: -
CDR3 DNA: TGTGCCAGCAGGTTACAGGGGGCCGGGGGCTACACCTTC
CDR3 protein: CASRLQGAGGYTF

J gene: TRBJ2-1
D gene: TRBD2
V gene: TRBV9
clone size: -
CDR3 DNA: TGTGCCAGCAGCGGTTGGCGGGGGGGCCTCAATGAGCAGTTCTTC
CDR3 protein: CASSGWRGGLNEQFF

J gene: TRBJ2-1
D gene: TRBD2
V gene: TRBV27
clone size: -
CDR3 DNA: TGTGCCAGCAGTTTTGACGGGGGGGCCTACAATGAGCAGTTCTTC
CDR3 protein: CASSFDGGAYNEQFF

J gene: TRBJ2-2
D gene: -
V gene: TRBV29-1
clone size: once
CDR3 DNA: TGCAGCGCTGGTCGGACCGGGGAGCTGTTTTTT
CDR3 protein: CSAGRTGELFF

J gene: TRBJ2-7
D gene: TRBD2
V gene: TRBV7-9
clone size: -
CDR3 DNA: TGTGCCAGCAGCAGGGACTACACCTACGAGCAGTACTTC
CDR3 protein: CASSRDYTYEQYF

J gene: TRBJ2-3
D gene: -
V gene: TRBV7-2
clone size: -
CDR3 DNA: TGTGCCAGCAGCTTAGGTGGCCTCCTCAGCACAGATACGCAGTATTTT
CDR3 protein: CASSLGGLLSTDTQYF

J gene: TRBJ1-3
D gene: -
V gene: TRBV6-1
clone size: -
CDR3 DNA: TGTGCCAGCAGTGAGTGGCGGGGGGCGTCTGGAAACACCATATATTTT
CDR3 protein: CASSEWRGASGNTIYF

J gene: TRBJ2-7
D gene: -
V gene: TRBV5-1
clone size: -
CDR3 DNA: TGCGCCAGCAGCTTGGAGGAGGACGAGCAGTACTTC
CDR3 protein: CASSLEEDEQYF

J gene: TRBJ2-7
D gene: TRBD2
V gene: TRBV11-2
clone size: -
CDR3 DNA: TGTGCCAGCAGCTTAGATCTCCCTAGCGGGGGGGCCTCGTACGAGCAGTACTTC
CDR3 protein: CASSLDLPSGGASYEQYF

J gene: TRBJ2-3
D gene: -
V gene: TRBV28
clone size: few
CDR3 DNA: TGTGCCAGCAGTTCTACAGATACGCAGTATTTT
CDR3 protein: CASSSTDTQYF

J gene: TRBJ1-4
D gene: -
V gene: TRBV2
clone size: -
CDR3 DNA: TGTGCCAGCAGACAGACGGAAACTAATGAAAAACTGTTTTTT
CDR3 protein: CASRQTETNEKLFF

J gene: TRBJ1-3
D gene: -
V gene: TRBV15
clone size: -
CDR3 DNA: TGTGCCACCAGCAGAGATATAGCCAGTGGAAACACCATATATTTT
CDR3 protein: CATSRDIASGNTIYF

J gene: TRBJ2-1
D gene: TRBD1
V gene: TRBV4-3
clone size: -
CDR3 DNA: TGCGCCAGCAGCCACGGACAGGGCCGGGGTGAGCAGTTCTTC
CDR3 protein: CASSHGQGRGEQFF

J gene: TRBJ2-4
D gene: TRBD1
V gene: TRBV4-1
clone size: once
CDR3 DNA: TGCGCCAGCAGCCAACCCCCCGGACAGGGGGTAAACATTCAGTACTTC
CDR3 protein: CASSQPPGQGVNIQYF

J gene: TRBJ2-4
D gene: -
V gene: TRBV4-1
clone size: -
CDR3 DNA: TGCGCCAGCAGCCAACCACTAGCCAAAAACATTCAGTACTTC
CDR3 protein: CASSQPLAKNIQYF

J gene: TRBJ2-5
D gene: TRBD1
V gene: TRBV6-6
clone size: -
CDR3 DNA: TGTGCCAGCAGTTACGGTACAGGGGGCGCGGAGACCCAGTACTTC
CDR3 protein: CASSYGTGGAETQYF

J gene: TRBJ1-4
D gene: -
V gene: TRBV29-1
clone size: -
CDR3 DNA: TGCAGCGTGGGGCTGACTAATGAAAAACTGTTTTTT
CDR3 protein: CSVGLTNEKLFF

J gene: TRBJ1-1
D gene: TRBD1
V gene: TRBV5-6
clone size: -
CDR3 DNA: TGTGCCAGCAGCCCCTGGGACAGGGCCGGTCCGGCTGAAGCTTTCTTT
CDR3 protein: CASSPWDRAGPAEAFF

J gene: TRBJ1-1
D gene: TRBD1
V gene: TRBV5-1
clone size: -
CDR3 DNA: TGCGCCAGCAGCTTTGGACAGGGGTCGGGAGCTTTCTTT
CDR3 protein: CASSFGQGSGAFF

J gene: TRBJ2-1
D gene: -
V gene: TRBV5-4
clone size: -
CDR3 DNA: TGTGCCAGCAGGGTCCGCGGTGATGAGCAGTTCTTC
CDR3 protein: CASRVRGDEQFF

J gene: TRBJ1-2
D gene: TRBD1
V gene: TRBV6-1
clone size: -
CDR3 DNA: TGTGCCAGCAGCACAGGGGGCGCGGGCTATGGCTACACCTTC
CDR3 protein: CASSTGGAGYGYTF

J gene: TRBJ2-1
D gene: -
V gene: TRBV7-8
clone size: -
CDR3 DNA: TGTGCCAGCAGCCCCTCGGGACTTGGCTCCTACAATGAGCAGTTCTTC
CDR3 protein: CASSPSGLGSYNEQFF

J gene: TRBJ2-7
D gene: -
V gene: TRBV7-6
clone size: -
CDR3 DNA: TGTGCCAGCAGCTTAGGCCAGGTACCCCACGAGCAGTACTTC
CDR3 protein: CASSLGQVPHEQYF

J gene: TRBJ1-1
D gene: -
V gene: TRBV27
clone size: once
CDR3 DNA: TGTGCCAGCAGTTTTCAGATGAACACTGAAGCTTTCTTT
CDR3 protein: CASSFQMNTEAFF

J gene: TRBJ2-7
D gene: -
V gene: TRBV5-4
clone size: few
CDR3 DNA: TGTGCCAGCAGCCCGGGACTTCCAACAGCTTACGAGCAGTACTTC
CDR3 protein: CASSPGLPTAYEQYF